This T cell receptor beta chain derives from a study of T cells in Graves' hyperthyroidism and ophthalmopathy. Researchers amplified the TCR beta CDR3 regions from RNA transcripts. First-round RT-PCR targeting the TCR CDR3 was performed with the HTBI primer set. TCRdb itself ran the multiplex PCR reads through MiXCR, one entry per CDR3 protein. The sample has a few hundred thousand distinct CDR3 sequences, about 20% seen once; the top ten hold around 27%. This clonotype was observed at least ten times. V was clipped by 4 bases and J by 4 bases, with 10 bases between them. CDR1 and CDR2 (germline): LGHNT, FRNRAP. This CDR3 has 13 amino acids.

Sequenced: blood. The sequence was obtained from a man between 18 and 29 years old with Graves' hyperthyroidism. The genes are TRBV12-5 and TRBJ1-1; maybe TRBD1 (5 bases). CDR3 in DNA: TGTGCTAGTGGTTCGGCTGGGGGCACTGAAGCTTTCTTT. Amino acids: CASGSAGGTEAFF.